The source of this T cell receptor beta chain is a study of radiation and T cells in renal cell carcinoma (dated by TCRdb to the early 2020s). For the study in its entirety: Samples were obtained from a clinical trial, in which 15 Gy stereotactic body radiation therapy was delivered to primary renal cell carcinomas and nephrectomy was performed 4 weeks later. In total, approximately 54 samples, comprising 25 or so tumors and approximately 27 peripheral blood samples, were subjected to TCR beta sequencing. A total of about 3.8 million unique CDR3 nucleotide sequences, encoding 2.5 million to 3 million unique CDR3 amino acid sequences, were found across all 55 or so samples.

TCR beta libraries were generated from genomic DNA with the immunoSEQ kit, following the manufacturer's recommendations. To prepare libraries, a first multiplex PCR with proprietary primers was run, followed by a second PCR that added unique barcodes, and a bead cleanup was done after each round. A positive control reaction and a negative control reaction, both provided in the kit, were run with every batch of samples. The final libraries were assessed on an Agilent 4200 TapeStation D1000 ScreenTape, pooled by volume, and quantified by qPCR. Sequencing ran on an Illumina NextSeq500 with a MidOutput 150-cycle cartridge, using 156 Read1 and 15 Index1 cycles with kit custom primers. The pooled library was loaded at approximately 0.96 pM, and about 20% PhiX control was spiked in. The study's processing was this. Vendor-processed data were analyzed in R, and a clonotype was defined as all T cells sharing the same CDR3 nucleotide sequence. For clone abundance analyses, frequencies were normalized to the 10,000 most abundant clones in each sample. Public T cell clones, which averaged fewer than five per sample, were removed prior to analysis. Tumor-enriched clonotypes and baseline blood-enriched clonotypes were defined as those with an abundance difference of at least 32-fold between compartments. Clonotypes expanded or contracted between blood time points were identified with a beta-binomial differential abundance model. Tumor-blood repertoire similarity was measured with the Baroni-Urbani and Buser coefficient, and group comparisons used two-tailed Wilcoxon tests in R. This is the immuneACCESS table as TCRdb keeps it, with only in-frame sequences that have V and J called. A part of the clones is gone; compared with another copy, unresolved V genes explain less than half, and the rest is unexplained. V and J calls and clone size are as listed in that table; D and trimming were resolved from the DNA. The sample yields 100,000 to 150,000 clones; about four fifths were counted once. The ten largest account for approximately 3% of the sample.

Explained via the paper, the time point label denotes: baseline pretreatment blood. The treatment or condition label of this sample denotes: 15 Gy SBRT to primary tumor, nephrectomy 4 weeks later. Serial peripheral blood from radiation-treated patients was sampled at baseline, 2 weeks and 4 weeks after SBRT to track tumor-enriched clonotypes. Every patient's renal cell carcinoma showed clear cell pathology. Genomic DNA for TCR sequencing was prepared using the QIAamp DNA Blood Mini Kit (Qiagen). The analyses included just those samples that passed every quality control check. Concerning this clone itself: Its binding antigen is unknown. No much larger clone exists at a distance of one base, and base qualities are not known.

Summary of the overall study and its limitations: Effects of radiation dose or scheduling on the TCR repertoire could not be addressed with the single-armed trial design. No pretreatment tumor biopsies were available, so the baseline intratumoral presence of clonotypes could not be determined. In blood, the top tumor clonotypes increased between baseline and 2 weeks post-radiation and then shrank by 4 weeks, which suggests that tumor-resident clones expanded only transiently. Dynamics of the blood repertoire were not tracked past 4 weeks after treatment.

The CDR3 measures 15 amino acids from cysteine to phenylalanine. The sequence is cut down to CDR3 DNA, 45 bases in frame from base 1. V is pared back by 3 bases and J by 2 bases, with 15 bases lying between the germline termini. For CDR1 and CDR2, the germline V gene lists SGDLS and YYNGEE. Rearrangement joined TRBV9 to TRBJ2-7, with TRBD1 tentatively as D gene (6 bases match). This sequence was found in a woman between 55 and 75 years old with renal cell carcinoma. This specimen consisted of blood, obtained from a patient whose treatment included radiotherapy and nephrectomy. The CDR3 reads CASSAGQRPAYEQYF. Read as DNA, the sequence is TGTGCCAGCAGCGCCGGACAGCGACCAGCCTACGAGCAGTACTTC.